This entry is about one T cell receptor beta chain. This sample was taken from a study of blood T cell repertoires in COVID-19. About the research overall: Donors in the United States, Italy and Spain gave samples during acute or convalescent COVID-19. The cDNA or gDNA used as material had been derived from T cells, B-cell-depleted T cells, or PBMCs.

In the authors' workflow: The assay estimated nucleated cells by amplifying reference gene primers. TCRdb's copy holds only in-frame clones and misses some; the assay was immunoSEQ multiplex PCR. Clone size and V and J calls were adopted from that table, with D and trimming inferred from the DNA. Of roughly 200,000 clones listed, roughly 80% are singletons. The CDR3 runs to 15 residues. V dropped 4 bases and J dropped 0 bases, with 11 bases sitting between them. Germline V gives CDR1 LNHNV, CDR2 YYDKDF (reference sequence). The sample comprised peripheral blood. This TCR derives from a man in his fifties or sixties with active or convalescent COVID-19. The genes are TRBV15 and TRBJ2-3, with TRBD2 as a possible D gene (6 bases). The CDR3 DNA reads TGTGCCACCAGCACCGGGGGTACCAGCACAGATACGCAGTATTTT. Its translation: CATSTGGTSTDTQYF. The whole variable domain, remainder taken from reference TRBV15 and TRBJ2-3, is DAMVIQNPRYQVTQFGKPVTLSCSQTLNHNVMYWYQQKSSQAPKLLFHYYDKDFNNEADTPDNFQSRRPNTSFCFLDIRSPGLGDTAMYLCATSTGGTSTDTQYFGPGTRLTVL.